This record concerns one TCR beta chain sequence. Measured with immunoSEQ multiplex PCR; TCRdb has only the in-frame clones, and not every one. The table has 52,000 or so clones, about 91% seen once. The data derive from a study of blood T cell repertoires in COVID-19. Study summary: COVID-19 samples collected from the United States, Italy and Spain covered acute and convalescent phases. T cells, B-cell-depleted T cells, or PBMCs supplied cDNA or gDNA.

The sequenced sample was peripheral blood. The source is a man aged 35 to 55 with COVID-19, enrolled during active disease.

As DNA, the CDR3 is TGTGCCAGCAGTCCCCTGGACAGGGGGCTTAATGGCTACACCTTC. Its translation: CASSPLDRGLNGYTF. The V gene is TRBV27, the J gene TRBJ1-2, with 11 bases matching TRBD1. Germline V gene sequence: CDR1 MNHEY, CDR2 SMNVEV (reference sequence). The CDR3 runs 15 residues. The V gene end was trimmed by 5 bases and the J gene end by 6 bases; junction bases not matched to a gene: 8.